This TCR beta chain was observed in a study of T cell responses to AZD1222 COVID-19 vaccine. CDR1 is MNHEY and CDR2 is SVGAGI in the germline V gene. The CDR3 is 12 residues long. Trimming left V 11 bases short and J 4 bases short, with 9 bases between. Data came from immunoSEQ multiplex PCR; TCRdb stores just in-frame clones and leaves some out. The sample holds 75,000 to 90,000 clones, 70% to 90% seen once. This specimen consisted of peripheral blood, obtained 28 days after the second AZD1222 dose. The J gene is TRBJ2-6, the V gene TRBV6-5; D uncertain. The TCR originated in an adult who received the AZD1222 COVID-19 vaccine. The CDR3 DNA is TGTGCCGCCCAAGACGGGGCCAACGTCCTGACTTTC. This sequence encodes CAAQDGANVLTF.